One and the same sample provided the 28 T cell receptor beta chains below, sequenced in a study of T cell responses to AZD1222 COVID-19 vaccine. Only in-frame clones appear in the TCRdb table, and some are missing; sequencing was by immunoSEQ multiplex PCR. The table records around 80,000 clones, approximately 83% of them present only once. The sequencing here drew on peripheral blood, taken 28 days after the second AZD1222 dose. Every receptor here comes from an adult who received the AZD1222 COVID-19 vaccine.

The DNA of the CDR3 is TGCGCCAGCAGCTTGGGTTCCGTCGGGGGGTTCGATGAGCAGTTCTTC. Its protein product is CASSLGSVGGFDEQFF. The rearrangement uses TRBV5-1 and TRBJ2-1, with TRBD2 matching over 7 bases. The CDR3 extends over 16 amino acids. The germline gives CDR1 SGHRS, CDR2 YFSETQ. V trimming: 0 bases; J trimming: 8 bases; junction bases outside the gene matches: 11.

This chain links TRBV12-3 or TRBV12-4 with TRBJ1-2; D ambiguous. The CDR3 is made up of 13 amino acids. The V end was cut by 2 bases, the J end by 8 bases, with 12 bases between. The CDR3 nucleotides read TGTGCCAGCAGTTTACTTTCCGGCAGCGGCTACACCTTC. Its translation is CASSLLSGSGYTF.

J is TRBJ2-1 and V is TRBV27; 8 bases fit TRBD2. Germline V CDR1 and CDR2: MNHEY, SMNVEV (reference sequence). The CDR3 has 14 residues. The J segment lost 6 bases and the V segment lost 4 bases, leaving 5 bases of the junction unmatched. The CDR3 is CASSSGGRLNEQFF. The CDR3 region has the DNA TGTGCCAGCAGTTCTGGCGGGAGGCTCAATGAGCAGTTCTTC.

The chain carries TRBV6-5 and TRBJ1-1, with D unclear. Per the germline V gene, CDR1 is MNHEY and CDR2 is SVGAGI. This CDR3 has 13 residues. V dropped 5 bases and J dropped 2 bases, with 9 bases sitting between them. CDR3 sequence reads: CASSRWGNTEAFF. The CDR3 DNA reads as TGTGCCAGCAGTCGGTGGGGAAACACTGAAGCTTTCTTT.

This clone came up once. The CDR3 region is CASISTAGGEEQFF. The CDR3 DNA is TGTGCCAGCATTAGTACGGCGGGAGGGGAGGAGCAGTTCTTC. V gene TRBV6-5 combines with J gene TRBJ2-1; 9 bases match TRBD2. V lost 7 bases and J lost 10; bases outside the gene matches: 11. The CDR3 is 14 residues long. Germline CDR1 reads MNHEY; CDR2 reads SVGAGI.

The gene calls are TRBV19 and TRBJ1-5; 7 bases map to TRBD1. The CDR3 contains 14 residues. V shed 9 bases, J shed 2 bases, and the junction held 7 bases outside the gene matches. Germline assignment: CDR1 LNHDA and CDR2 SQIVND (reference sequence). The CDR3: CASSYTGGNQPQHF. DNA for the CDR3: TGTGCCAGCAGTTATACAGGGGGCAATCAGCCCCAGCATTTT.

This clone was found once. J is TRBJ1-1 and V is TRBV27; D may be TRBD1 (6 bases). CDR1 and CDR2 from the germline V gene are MNHEY and SMNVEV (reference sequence). The CDR3 runs 18 residues. V was cut by 0 bases and J by 4 bases, with 21 bases left in between. CDR3 DNA sequence: TGTGCCAGCAGTTTATCTGGGGGGGCGCGGAATTTCGGCACTGAAGCTTTCTTT. It translates to CASSLSGGARNFGTEAFF.

This clone was observed a few times. J is TRBJ1-2 and V is TRBV9; 7 bases match TRBD1. From germline, CDR1 is SGDLS and CDR2 YYNGEE. This CDR3 comprises 14 residues. V shed 2 bases and J 8 bases; nucleotides not matched to a gene: 9. CDR3 nucleotide sequence: TGTGCCAGCAGCGTGAACAGGGGAGGAGGAGGCTACACCTTC. It is translated as CASSVNRGGGGYTF.

The genes are TRBV19 and TRBJ1-2; 11 positions match TRBD1. Germline lookup yields CDR1 LNHDA and CDR2 SQIVND (reference sequence). Trimming removed 6 bases from V and 6 bases from J; junction bases left unmatched: 6. There are 14 residues in the CDR3. CDR3: CASRSRDRGDGYTF. The CDR3 region has the DNA TGTGCCAGTAGGTCCCGGGACAGGGGGGATGGCTACACCTTC.

CDR3 protein: CASSQGLEETQYF. For the CDR3, the DNA is TGCGCCAGCAGCCAAGGACTTGAAGAGACCCAGTACTTC. J is TRBJ2-5 and V is TRBV4-1; no clear D. Trimming cost V 1 base and J 3 bases, with 6 bases left between them. CDR1 and CDR2 (germline): MGHRA, YSYEKL. This CDR3 is built from 13 residues.

The V gene is TRBV4-1, the J gene TRBJ2-2; D is uncertain. The CDR3 has 16 amino acids. From germline, CDR1 is MGHRA and CDR2 YSYEKL. V was clipped by 4 bases and J by 1 base, with 13 bases between them. CDR3 region: CASSPLGKENTGELFF. The CDR3 DNA reads as TGCGCCAGCAGCCCACTGGGGAAAGAGAACACCGGGGAGCTGTTTTTT.

The V call is TRBV2, the J call TRBJ2-2; a possible D gene is TRBD1 (6 bases). Per the germline V gene, CDR1 is SNHLY and CDR2 is FYNNEI. The CDR3 totals 14 residues. The V gene lost 4 bases and the J gene lost 3 bases, with 9 bases spanning the gap. The CDR3 bases are TGTGCCAGCAGTGGGACAGACCACACCGGGGAGCTGTTTTTT. This translates into CASSGTDHTGELFF.

The genes are TRBV10-3 and TRBJ2-5; 9 nucleotides line up with TRBD2. Losses at the gene ends were 10 bases for V and 2 bases for J; bases not matched to a gene: 5. The CDR3 consists of 13 residues. Germline V gene data show CDR1 as ENHRY and CDR2 as SYGVKD. The CDR3 DNA is TGTGCCACCGCTAGCGGGGATCAAGAGACCCAGTACTTC. Its protein is CATASGDQETQYF.

The chain links TRBV18 to TRBJ1-1, with D possibly matching TRBD1 (5 bases). CDR1 KGHSH and CDR2 LQKENI come from the germline V gene. CDR3 length: 15 residues. Trimming pared 5 bases from V and 2 bases from J, leaving 15 bases between. The DNA for the CDR3 is TGTGCCAGCTCATCACGCGGGGGTGACAACACTGAAGCTTTCTTT. Protein: CASSSRGGDNTEAFF.

This chain connects TRBV19 to TRBJ1-1; D uncertain. This CDR3 has 11 amino acids. The V gene lost 5 bases and the J gene lost 4 bases, with 5 bases spanning the gap. Germline lookup yields CDR1 LNHDA and CDR2 SQIVND (reference sequence). The DNA of the CDR3 is TGTGCCAGTAGTTCTTCCACTGAAGCTTTCTTT. Amino acid sequence: CASSSSTEAFF.

V and J are TRBV30 and TRBJ1-3; possibly TRBD1 for D (6 bases). Per the germline V gene, CDR1 is GTSNPN and CDR2 is SVGIG (reference sequence). The CDR3 loop spans 15 amino acids. Deletions cut 3 bases from V and 0 bases from J, with 12 bases between. CDR3 residues: CAWSEGQISGNTIYF. The CDR3 DNA sequence: TGTGCCTGGAGCGAAGGACAGATCTCTGGAAACACCATATATTTT.

In its sample, this clone was seen a few times. Written as DNA, the CDR3 is TGTGCCAGCAGCTTAGTATTTGCGGGAGGGATGAATGAGCAGTTCTTC. Translation: CASSLVFAGGMNEQFF. The chain uses TRBV11-2 and TRBJ2-1, with TRBD2 matching over 9 bases. V lost 1 base and J lost 7; bases outside the gene matches: 8. Germline assignment: CDR1 SGHAT and CDR2 FQNNGV. CDR3 size: 16 residues.

J is TRBJ1-2 and V is TRBV7-9, with a weak D call TRBD1 (6 bases). Looked up from germline, CDR1 is SEHNR and CDR2 is FQNEAQ (reference sequence). V dropped 5 bases and J dropped 4 bases, with 23 bases sitting between them. The CDR3 spans 17 residues. The CDR3 DNA sequence: TGTGCCAGCAGCAAATCCAATCCCACAGGGAGGGTCTATGGCTACACCTTC. Translating it yields CASSKSNPTGRVYGYTF.

The count of this clone is one. V is TRBV7-2 and J is TRBJ2-1; maybe TRBD2 (7 bases). CDR3 length: 15 amino acids. V gave up 5 bases and J gave up 9 bases, with 20 bases separating them. Germline CDR1 SGHTA, CDR2 FQGNSA. For the CDR3, the DNA is TGTGCCAGCAGCCCGGACAGCGGGACCCCTGGTGAGCAGTTCTTC. It yields the protein CASSPDSGTPGEQFF.

The chain employs TRBV5-4 and TRBJ2-7; D is perhaps TRBD1 (6 bases). The CDR3 runs 14 residues. CDR1 SGHNT and CDR2 YYREEE come from the germline V gene (reference sequence). The V end was cut by 1 base, the J end by 6 bases, with 14 bases between. CDR3 sequence: CASSLIGGSTEQYF. The CDR3 DNA is TGTGCCAGCAGCTTGATAGGGGGATCCACCGAGCAGTACTTC.

The chain carries TRBV18 and TRBJ1-2, with 8 bases fitting TRBD1. The ends lost 6 bases at V and 4 bases at J; junction bases unmatched: 16. CDR1 KGHSH and CDR2 LQKENI come from the germline V gene. The CDR3 contains 17 residues. CDR3 loop: CASSPRIVGQGSYGYTF. CDR3 bases: TGTGCCAGCTCGCCTCGGATAGTCGGACAGGGAAGCTATGGCTACACCTTC.

This clone was detected only a few times. The J gene is TRBJ1-2, the V gene TRBV4-3; D call uncertain. V lost 0 bases, J lost 8 bases, and 16 bases lay in between. The CDR3 totals 15 residues. Germline V gene data show CDR1 as LGHNA and CDR2 as YSLEER. CDR3 in amino acids: CASSQDLSAIGGYTF. CDR3 bases: TGCGCCAGCAGCCAAGATCTTTCCGCCATCGGGGGCTACACCTTC.

This clone was detected only once. The V and J genes are TRBV2 and TRBJ2-7; 11 nucleotides agree with TRBD2. The germline CDR1 and CDR2 sequences are SNHLY and FYNNEI. The V gene end was trimmed by 6 bases and the J gene end by 1 base; junction bases not matched to a gene: 5. This CDR3 comprises 15 residues. The CDR3 DNA reads TGTGCCAGCAGGGCCCGACTAGCGGGGTCCTACGAGCAGTACTTC. It encodes CASRARLAGSYEQYF.

The chain recombines TRBV5-1 with TRBJ2-2; 9 bases fit TRBD2. The germline V gene encodes CDR1 SGHRS and CDR2 YFSETQ. The CDR3 spans 18 residues. The V segment lost 1 base and the J segment 4 bases; nucleotides outside the gene matches: 11. This CDR3 is CASSLSLAGISGTGELFF. CDR3 coding DNA: TGCGCCAGCAGCTTGTCCCTAGCGGGAATTTCAGGCACCGGGGAGCTGTTTTTT.

This chain links TRBV10-3 with TRBJ1-1; 9 bases align to TRBD1. The germline V gene has CDR1 ENHRY and CDR2 SYGVKD. The CDR3 spans 15 residues. V trimming: 6 bases; J trimming: 1 base; junction bases outside the gene matches: 6. CDR3 residues: CAIRDRDRANTEAFF. The CDR3 DNA is TGTGCCATCAGAGACCGGGACAGGGCGAACACTGAAGCTTTCTTT.

This clone has only a few counts. The chain carries TRBV30 and TRBJ1-3; unclear D gene. Germline CDR1 GTSNPN, CDR2 SVGIG (reference sequence). V was pared by 2 bases and J by 4 bases, with 12 bases between. The CDR3 length is 14 residues. CDR3 in amino acids: CAWSQERTGNTIYF. The DNA of the CDR3 is TGTGCCTGGAGTCAGGAAAGGACCGGAAACACCATATATTTT.

CDR3 amino acids: CASFAGGVHYGYTF. The CDR3 DNA follows: TGTGCCAGCTTCGCGGGGGGCGTACACTATGGCTACACCTTC. The rearrangement joins TRBV19 to TRBJ1-2, with D possibly being TRBD1 (6 bases). Germline lookup yields CDR1 LNHDA and CDR2 SQIVND (reference sequence). V lost 9 bases to trimming and J lost 3 bases, with 17 bases between them. The CDR3 has 14 amino acids.

This chain uses TRBV27 with TRBJ2-1; TRBD2 matches 12 bases. Trimming at V came to 6 bases and at J to 7 bases, leaving 4 bases not matched to a gene. Germline-derived CDR1 and CDR2 are MNHEY and SMNVEV (reference sequence). The CDR3 contains 14 residues. The CDR3 DNA reads as TGTGCCAGCAGCGGACTAGCGGGAAGAAATGAGCAGTTCTTC. Its protein is CASSGLAGRNEQFF.